This passage covers 27 T cell receptor beta chains from one sample sequenced in a study of blood T cell repertoires in COVID-19. The table came from immunoSEQ multiplex PCR; TCRdb's copy has only in-frame clones and leaves some out. The repertoire holds hundreds of thousands of clones, with nearly 90% as singletons. The sample was PBMCs or T cells enriched from blood (not recorded which). These receptors came from a woman between 18 and 30 years old with acute COVID-19.

The chain joins TRBV14 to TRBJ2-7; 7 bases map to TRBD1. Germline V gene data show CDR1 as SGHDN and CDR2 as FVKESK. The CDR3 has 14 amino acids. Trimming cost V 5 bases and J 2 bases; bases outside gene matches: 6. The CDR3 nucleotides read TGTGCCAGCAGCAAGACAGGGTGGGCCTACGAGCAGTACTTC. It codes for CASSKTGWAYEQYF.

This chain joins TRBV28 and TRBJ1-2; tentative D call: TRBD1 (6 bases). The germline V gene encodes CDR1 MDHEN and CDR2 SYDVKM. The CDR3 loop spans 17 amino acids. The V and J ends lost 5 bases and 9 bases respectively, with 28 bases between them. The CDR3 DNA follows: TGTGCCAGCAGTCCCAACGGAGGGGGGGGACTACGACTCCGCTACACCTTC. Residues: CASSPNGGGGLRLRYTF.

The J gene is TRBJ2-4, the V gene TRBV4-2; D ambiguous. Germline V gene data show CDR1 as LGHNA and CDR2 as YNFKEQ. CDR3 length: 16 residues. Trimming stripped 4 bases from V and 0 bases from J, with 13 bases between. The CDR3 nucleotides are TGTGCCAGCAGCCCTCAGGTGATACTAGCCAAAAACATTCAGTACTTC. This sequence encodes CASSPQVILAKNIQYF.

The chain carries TRBV3-1 (or the pseudogene TRBV3-2) and TRBJ2-7; TRBD2 aligns across 9 bases. With V trimmed by 4 bases and J by 5 bases, 9 bases remained unmatched. From germline, CDR1 is LGHDT and CDR2 YNNKEL (reference sequence). CDR3 length: 15 residues. The CDR3 reads CASSPNSGGSHEQYF. CDR3 DNA: TGTGCCAGCAGCCCGAATAGCGGGGGTTCCCACGAGCAGTACTTC.

This sequence joins TRBV3-1 (or the pseudogene TRBV3-2) and TRBJ1-5; D is perhaps TRBD1 (5 bases). From germline, CDR1 is LGHDT and CDR2 YNNKEL (reference sequence). This CDR3 region has 15 residues. V was cut by 4 bases and J by 1 base, with 11 bases left in between. The CDR3 sequence: CASSPMAGSNQPQHF. The CDR3 DNA is TGTGCCAGCAGCCCGATGGCAGGGAGCAATCAGCCCCAGCATTTT.

The chain employs TRBV15 and TRBJ2-7; the match to TRBD1 covers 10 bases. The CDR3 has 15 residues. Germline V CDR1 and CDR2: LNHNV, YYDKDF (reference sequence). V shed 0 bases, J shed 3 bases, and the junction held 2 bases outside the gene matches. DNA of the CDR3: TGTGCCACCAGCAGAGAACGGACAGGGGGCTACGAGCAGTACTTC. Translating gives CATSRERTGGYEQYF.

V is TRBV19 and J is TRBJ2-1; 15 positions agree with TRBD2. The CDR3 length is 20 residues. The V gene's germline CDR1 is LNHDA and CDR2 SQIVND (reference sequence). Trimming took 3 bases from V and 0 from J; bases not matched to a gene: 9. The CDR3 region is CASSMGLAGGTLSSYNEQFF. The CDR3 DNA sequence: TGTGCCAGTAGTATGGGACTAGCGGGAGGCACGCTGAGCTCCTACAATGAGCAGTTCTTC.

The V and J genes are TRBV9 and TRBJ1-3, with D tentatively TRBD1 (5 bases). In germline, CDR1 is SGDLS, CDR2 YYNGEE. The V end lost 1 base, the J end lost 3 bases, and 20 bases lay between the germline ends. The CDR3 is made up of 18 amino acids. The CDR3 spells CASSVSTYGGRDGNTIYF. Here the CDR3 DNA reads TGTGCCAGCAGCGTATCTACCTACGGGGGACGCGATGGAAACACCATATATTTT.

The chain is built from TRBV5-1 and TRBJ1-2, with 10 bases that match TRBD1. CDR1 is SGHRS, CDR2 YFSETQ, per germline. Losses at the gene ends were 5 bases for V and 11 bases for J; bases not matched to a gene: 6. CDR3 length: 12 residues. CDR3 in amino acids: CASSADRGPYTF. CDR3 bases: TGCGCCAGCAGTGCAGACAGGGGGCCTTACACCTTC.

This clone was observed a few times. V usage is TRBV6-1 and J usage is TRBJ1-2, with a tentative D call TRBD1 (6 bases). Trimming took 3 bases from V and 1 from J, leaving 12 bases between them. CDR1 MNHNS and CDR2 SASEGT come from the germline V gene. This CDR3 comprises 15 residues. This chain's CDR3 is CASSEYTGINYGYTF. For the CDR3, the DNA is TGTGCCAGCAGTGAGTATACAGGGATTAACTATGGCTACACCTTC.

The rearrangement joins TRBV19 to TRBJ1-2; 10 bases agree with TRBD1. J was trimmed by 2 bases and V by 3 bases; bases with no gene match: 3. Germline V gene lookup returns CDR1 LNHDA and CDR2 SQIVND (reference sequence). The CDR3 runs 15 residues. In DNA, the CDR3 is TGTGCCAGTAGTATTCGACAGGGGGCGAACTATGGCTACACCTTC. It encodes CASSIRQGANYGYTF.

The CDR3 DNA sequence: TGCAGCGTGCGGGACGGTGGCTACGAGCAGTACTTC. Translated: CSVRDGGYEQYF. The genes are TRBV29-1 and TRBJ2-7; D might be TRBD2 (6 bases). The CDR3 loop spans 12 amino acids. Germline lookup yields CDR1 SQVTM and CDR2 ANQGSEA. The V end lost 6 bases, the J end lost 3 bases, and 12 bases lay between the germline ends.

This chain connects TRBV28 to TRBJ2-3; D unclear. The CDR3 covers 16 residues. Per germline, CDR1 MDHEN and CDR2 SYDVKM. Deletions cut 2 bases from V and 2 bases from J, with 14 bases between. In DNA, the CDR3 is TGTGCCAGCAGTTTAGCCCCCCTAACAGCCACAGATACGCAGTATTTT. Translation: CASSLAPLTATDTQYF.

The CDR3 nucleotides read TGTGCCAGCACCGTGACTAGCGGGAGTTACGAGCAGTACTTC. Translation: CASTVTSGSYEQYF. The gene calls are TRBV6-5 and TRBJ2-7, with 12 bases identical to TRBD2. The V and J ends lost 7 bases and 4 bases, in that order; junction bases with no gene match: 5. The CDR3 is 14 amino acids. Germline V CDR1 and CDR2: MNHEY, SVGAGI.

The chain joins TRBV19 to TRBJ1-3; 8 bases agree with TRBD1. The V gene's germline CDR1 is LNHDA and CDR2 SQIVND (reference sequence). Unmatched junction bases numbered 6, after V lost 7 bases and J lost 4 bases. CDR3 length: 14 residues. The CDR3 spells CASISAGGGNTIYF. The CDR3 DNA is TGTGCCAGTATATCGGCAGGGGGCGGAAACACCATATATTTT.

This clone was seen only once. The chain employs TRBV5-4 and TRBJ1-1; 10 bases agree with TRBD1. There are 17 residues in the CDR3. With V trimmed by 0 bases and J by 1 base, 6 bases remained unmatched. Germline CDR1 reads SGHNT; CDR2 reads YYREEE (reference sequence). This chain's CDR3 is CASSLAGTGVRNTEAFF. Here the CDR3 DNA reads TGTGCCAGCAGCTTGGCCGGGACAGGGGTGAGGAACACTGAAGCTTTCTTT.

The chain joins TRBV27 to TRBJ1-6; TRBD1 aligns across 7 bases. With V trimmed by 0 bases and J by 7 bases, 3 bases remained unmatched. The CDR3 is 15 residues long. CDR1 is MNHEY and CDR2 is SMNVEV in the germline V gene (reference sequence). The CDR3 protein is CASSLSTGYNSPLHF. In DNA form, the CDR3 reads TGTGCCAGCAGTTTATCGACAGGGTACAATTCACCCCTCCACTTT.

The V call is TRBV3-1 (or the pseudogene TRBV3-2), the J call TRBJ1-2; TRBD1 aligns across 9 bases. Germline trimming cut 2 bases from V and 5 bases from J; bases unmatched to any gene: 9. The length of the CDR3 is 16 residues. CDR1 is LGHDT, CDR2 YNNKEL, per germline (reference sequence). The CDR3 nucleotides read TGTGCCAGCAGCCAACTCGAAGGACAGGGGTGGTATGGCTACACCTTC. Protein sequence: CASSQLEGQGWYGYTF.

J is TRBJ1-2 and V is TRBV28; D gene uncertain. The germline V and J ends were trimmed by 2 bases and 4 bases, with 8 bases remaining between them. In germline, CDR1 is MDHEN, CDR2 SYDVKM. The CDR3 has 13 amino acids. In DNA form, the CDR3 reads TGTGCCAGCAGTTTAAGACAAATCTATGGCTACACCTTC. It specifies CASSLRQIYGYTF.

This clone was detected once. The chain carries TRBV5-6 and TRBJ2-1; 9 bases align to TRBD1. V was pared by 3 bases and J by 8 bases, with 12 bases of the junction left unmatched. The germline V gene encodes CDR1 SGHDT and CDR2 YYEEEE. The CDR3 contains 16 residues. The CDR3 reads CASSWVDRGGLDEQFF. CDR3 in DNA: TGTGCCAGCAGCTGGGTGGACAGGGGAGGTCTCGATGAGCAGTTCTTC. Full variable domain (remainder filled in from reference TRBV5-6 and TRBJ2-1): DAGVTQSPTHLIKTRGQQVTLRCSPKSGHDTVSWYQQALGQGPQFIFQYYEEEERQRGNFPDRFSGHQFPNYSSELNVNALLLGDSALYLCASSWVDRGGLDEQFFGPGTRLTVL.

The V gene is TRBV30, the J gene TRBJ2-1; the D gene is possibly TRBD1 (7 bases). Germline V lookup: CDR1 GTSNPN, CDR2 SVGIG (reference sequence). V was shortened by 3 bases and J by 1 base, with 13 bases between the two germline ends. The CDR3 is 15 residues long. The DNA of the CDR3 is TGTGCCTGGAGCGGGGGACAGAGTTCCTACAATGAGCAGTTCTTC. It codes for CAWSGGQSSYNEQFF.

The chain joins TRBV29-1 to TRBJ1-5; D might be TRBD1 (6 bases). The V gene lost 5 bases and the J gene lost 7 bases, with 21 bases spanning the gap. Germline CDR1 is SQVTM and CDR2 is ANQGSEA. This CDR3 is 15 amino acids long. In nucleotides, the CDR3 is TGCAGCGTTAGGGCCGGGGACATCTTACGGCAGCCCCAGCATTTT. Translating gives CSVRAGDILRQPQHF.

This chain links TRBV10-3 with TRBJ1-1; TRBD1 agrees at 7 bases. The germline V gene has CDR1 ENHRY and CDR2 SYGVKD. The J segment lost 2 bases and the V segment lost 3 bases, leaving 3 bases of the junction unmatched. The CDR3 spans 14 residues. The DNA of the CDR3 is TGTGCCATCAGTGACCGGGACAGTAACACTGAAGCTTTCTTT. Translation gives CAISDRDSNTEAFF.

V usage is TRBV28 and J usage is TRBJ1-1; 8 bases map to TRBD1. Germline lookup yields CDR1 MDHEN and CDR2 SYDVKM. V shed 7 bases, J shed 7 bases, and the junction held 20 bases outside the gene matches. The length of the CDR3 is 17 residues. This chain's CDR3 is CASIYAGGGFSRDEAFF. CDR3 in DNA: TGTGCCAGCATCTACGCAGGGGGCGGATTTTCCCGTGATGAAGCTTTCTTT.

The gene calls are TRBV5-4 and TRBJ2-2, with a weak D call TRBD2 (5 bases). Per germline, CDR1 SGHNT and CDR2 YYREEE (reference sequence). This CDR3 has 13 residues. Trimming cost V 4 bases and J 7 bases, with 11 bases left between them. The CDR3 loop reads CASSPSRDGELFF. In DNA, the CDR3 is TGTGCCAGCAGCCCGTCCCGGGACGGGGAGCTGTTTTTT.

J is TRBJ1-4 and V is TRBV3-1 (or the pseudogene TRBV3-2); D is perhaps TRBD1 (5 bases). Germline V gene lookup returns CDR1 LGHDT and CDR2 YNNKEL (reference sequence). The CDR3 has 17 amino acids. V gave up 0 bases and J gave up 2 bases, with 13 bases separating them. DNA of the CDR3: TGTGCCAGCAGCCAAGATCCAGGGTTTAGCACTAATGAAAAACTGTTTTTT. This translates into CASSQDPGFSTNEKLFF.

This clone was recorded only once. Written as DNA, the CDR3 is TGTGCCAGCAGCTTACAGTCCAATCAGCCCCAGCATTTT. Amino acids: CASSLQSNQPQHF. V gene TRBV7-2 combines with J gene TRBJ1-5, with D unclear. The CDR3 is 13 residues long. Per germline, CDR1 SGHTA and CDR2 FQGNSA. The germline V and J ends were trimmed by 2 bases and 3 bases, with 5 bases remaining between them.